This T cell receptor beta chain was documented in a study of T cells in Graves' hyperthyroidism and ophthalmopathy. Study results and caveats: Using 13 V-J features, a model discriminated ophthalmopathy from stable hyperthyroidism. The majority of expanded thyroid clonotypes above 0.001 also appeared in blood.

CDR3 length: 12 residues. With 1 base removed from V and 6 bases from J, the gap between germline ends came to 7 bases. Comment on this clonotype: Its antigen is as yet unknown.

RNA transcripts gave rise to amplified TCR beta CDR3 regions. The study used the HTBI primer set for a first-round RT-PCR of the TCR CDR3. A single record per CDR3 protein comes from TCRdb applying MiXCR to the multiplex PCR reads. Of 250,000 to 350,000 distinct CDR3 sequences in the sample, 20% to 25% were seen once. The chain recombines TRBV12-3 or TRBV12-4 with TRBJ2-7; the D is unclear. Sequences were obtained from blood. The sequence came from a man younger than 40 with Graves' ophthalmopathy. CDR3 nucleotide sequence: TGTGCCAGCAGTTTAGTCCCAACCGAGCAGTACTTC. Its protein is CASSLVPTEQYF.